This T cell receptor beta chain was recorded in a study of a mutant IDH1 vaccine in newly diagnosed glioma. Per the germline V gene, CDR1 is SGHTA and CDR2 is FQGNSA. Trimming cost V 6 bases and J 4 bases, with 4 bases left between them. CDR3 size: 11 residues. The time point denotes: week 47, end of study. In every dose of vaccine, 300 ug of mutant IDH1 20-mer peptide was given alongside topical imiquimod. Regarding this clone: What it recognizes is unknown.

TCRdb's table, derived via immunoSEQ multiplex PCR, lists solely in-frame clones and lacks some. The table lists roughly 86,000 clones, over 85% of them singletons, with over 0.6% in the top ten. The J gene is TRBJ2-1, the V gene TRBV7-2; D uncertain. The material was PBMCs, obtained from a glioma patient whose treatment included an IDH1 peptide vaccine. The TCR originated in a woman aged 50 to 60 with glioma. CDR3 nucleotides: TGTGCCAGCAGGGAATACAATGAGCAGTTCTTC. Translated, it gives CASREYNEQFF.